A single sample is the source of the 31 T cell receptor beta chains below, sequenced in a study of blood T cell repertoires in COVID-19. Generated by immunoSEQ multiplex PCR, the TCRdb table keeps only in-frame clones and is missing some. The top ten clones hold less than 9.5% of a sample with about 64,000 clones, 90% of them seen once. Input material: peripheral blood. Receptors originate from a woman older than 75 with active COVID-19.

This clone has just one count. The chain employs TRBV5-4 and TRBJ2-1; TRBD2 matches at 9 bases. Germline trimming cut 0 bases from V and 8 bases from J; bases unmatched to any gene: 6. The CDR3 covers 15 residues. The germline CDR1 and CDR2 sequences are SGHNT and YYREEE (reference sequence). CDR3 nucleotides: TGTGCCAGCAGCTTGGCCGGGACTAGCAACGATGAGCAGTTCTTC. This gives the protein CASSLAGTSNDEQFF.

Only one count was recorded for this clone. The J gene is TRBJ2-1, the V gene TRBV11-2, with D unclear. The CDR3 totals 12 residues. V was pared by 5 bases and J by 6 bases, with 8 bases between. Germline-derived CDR1 and CDR2 are SGHAT and FQNNGV. CDR3 sequence reads: CASSQYGNEQFF. The CDR3 DNA follows: TGTGCCAGCAGCCAATACGGCAATGAGCAGTTCTTC.

The gene calls are TRBV7-8 and TRBJ1-2, with D possibly TRBD1 on 5 matching bases. V lost 5 bases and J 0 bases, leaving 13 bases between the germline ends. CDR1 and CDR2 from the germline V gene are SGHVS and FQNEAQ. The CDR3 sequence is 15 residues long. CDR3 coding DNA: TGTGCCAGCAGCCCCCACAGGTTGACTAACTATGGCTACACCTTC. Translation gives CASSPHRLTNYGYTF.

This chain links TRBV27 with TRBJ2-5; 14 bases agree with TRBD2. The CDR3 runs 18 residues. Losses at the gene ends were 5 bases for V and 0 bases for J; bases not matched to a gene: 8. CDR1 and CDR2 from the germline V gene are MNHEY and SMNVEV (reference sequence). CDR3 loop: CASSPGLAGGKYQETQYF. The CDR3 DNA follows: TGTGCCAGCAGTCCCGGACTAGCGGGGGGCAAGTACCAAGAGACCCAGTACTTC.

This chain links TRBV12-3 or TRBV12-4 with TRBJ1-6, with D unclear. CDR3 length: 13 amino acids. The V end was cut by 2 bases, the J end by 9 bases, with 8 bases between. The CDR3 sequence is CASSLQNSSPLHF. The CDR3 bases are TGTGCCAGCAGTTTACAAAATTCTTCACCCCTCCACTTT.

J is TRBJ2-7 and V is TRBV29-1; 8 nucleotides match TRBD1. The CDR3 is made up of 15 amino acids. V was pared by 2 bases and J by 2 bases, with 8 bases of the junction left unmatched. The germline gives CDR1 SQVTM, CDR2 ANQGSEA. CDR3 DNA: TGCAGCGTTGAAAAAGGGACAGGAGAACCCTACGAGCAGTACTTC. It specifies CSVEKGTGEPYEQYF.

The chain has TRBV7-2 and TRBJ2-1, with TRBD2 matching 7 bases. The trim removed 5 bases at V and 0 bases at J, leaving 4 bases unmatched. This CDR3 is built from 15 residues. The germline gives CDR1 SGHTA, CDR2 FQGNSA. CDR3 nucleotides: TGTGCCAGCAGCCCGGGCGGGAGCTCCTACAATGAGCAGTTCTTC. It translates to CASSPGGSSYNEQFF.

This chain connects TRBV5-1 to TRBJ2-1; 14 positions agree with TRBD2. From germline, CDR1 is SGHRS and CDR2 YFSETQ. V lost 0 bases, J lost 0 bases, and 8 bases stayed unmatched. This CDR3 contains 20 residues. The CDR3 loop reads CASSLVGLAGGPVSYNEQFF. The CDR3 coding sequence is TGCGCCAGCAGCTTGGTCGGACTAGCGGGGGGCCCCGTCTCCTACAATGAGCAGTTCTTC. The entire variable domain, with the rest obtained from reference TRBV5-1 and TRBJ2-1, is as follows: KAGVTQTPRYLIKTRGQQVTLSCSPISGHRSVSWYQQTPGQGLQFLFEYFSETQRNKGNFPGRFSGRQFSNSRSEMNVSTLELGDSALYLCASSLVGLAGGPVSYNEQFFGPGTRLTVL.

The rearrangement joins TRBV28 to TRBJ2-7; 10 positions agree with TRBD2. CDR3 length: 13 amino acids. CDR1 MDHEN and CDR2 SYDVKM come from the germline V gene. Trimming took 9 bases from V and 2 from J; bases not matched to a gene: 4. CDR3 loop: CASTSGRAYEQYF. DNA of the CDR3: TGTGCCAGTACCAGCGGGAGGGCCTACGAGCAGTACTTC.

The V and J genes are TRBV5-1 and TRBJ1-2, with D possibly matching TRBD1 (6 bases). This CDR3 has 14 amino acids. V was cut by 0 bases and J by 3 bases, with 9 bases left in between. Germline V CDR1 and CDR2: SGHRS, YFSETQ. The CDR3, as DNA: TGCGCCAGCAGCTTGGCAGGGGCCCACTATGGCTACACCTTC. The encoded protein is CASSLAGAHYGYTF.

This clone appeared a few times. This sequence joins TRBV3-1 (or the pseudogene TRBV3-2) and TRBJ1-6; D ambiguous. This CDR3 has 14 residues. The V and J ends lost 0 bases and 7 bases respectively, with 7 bases between them. Germline V gene sequence: CDR1 LGHDT, CDR2 YNNKEL (reference sequence). The CDR3 DNA reads TGTGCCAGCAGCCAAGAAGCCTCCAATTCACCCCTCCACTTT. It specifies CASSQEASNSPLHF.

The rearrangement joins TRBV28 to TRBJ2-7; 7 bases map to TRBD1. Looked up from germline, CDR1 is MDHEN and CDR2 is SYDVKM. This CDR3 spans 14 amino acids. J gave up 1 base and V 5 bases, and 5 bases lay outside the gene matches. The chain's CDR3 is CASSGTASSYEQYV. CDR3 DNA: TGTGCCAGCAGTGGGACAGCTTCTTCCTACGAGCAGTACGTC.

CDR3 nucleotides: TGTGCCAGCAGCTTAGGAATAGGGGCACAGGGGAACACTGAAGCTTTCTTT. Translated, it gives CASSLGIGAQGNTEAFF. V gene TRBV7-2 combines with J gene TRBJ1-1; possibly TRBD1 for D (6 bases). V shed 1 base and J shed 1 base, with 16 bases lying between them. Germline CDR1 is SGHTA and CDR2 is FQGNSA. The CDR3 loop spans 17 amino acids.

This sequence joins TRBV18 and TRBJ1-2, with D possibly matching TRBD1 (5 bases). The CDR3 has 14 amino acids. Germline V CDR1 and CDR2: KGHSH, LQKENI. Trimming left V 2 bases short and J 5 bases short, with 12 bases between. The CDR3 DNA follows: TGTGCCAGCTCACCAATGGGGCCTTCATATGGCTACACCTTC. Protein: CASSPMGPSYGYTF.

This chain links TRBV11-3 with TRBJ2-1, with unresolved D. Germline assignment: CDR1 SGHNT and CDR2 YENEEA. The ends were cut back, 5 bases at V and 9 bases at J, with 14 bases in the middle. This CDR3 region has 13 residues. The CDR3 DNA sequence: TGTGCCAGCAGCCGCTCGGGTCGAGGTGAGCAGTTCTTC. Its protein product is CASSRSGRGEQFF.

CDR3 sequence: CASSTTGGRETQYF. Here the CDR3 DNA reads TGTGCCAGTAGTACGACAGGGGGTAGGGAGACCCAGTACTTC. The chain has TRBV19 and TRBJ2-5; 9 bases are shared with TRBD1. Germline values: CDR1 LNHDA, CDR2 SQIVND (reference sequence). The CDR3 sequence is 14 residues long. V lost 4 bases, J lost 5 bases, and 5 bases stayed unmatched. Full variable domain (remainder filled in from reference TRBV19 and TRBJ2-5): DGGITQSPKYLFRKEGQNVTLSCEQNLNHDAMYWYRQDPGQGLRLIYYSQIVNDFQKGDIAEGYSVSREKKESFPLTVTSAQKNPTAFYLCASSTTGGRETQYFGPGTRLLVL.

This clone was counted once. The V gene is TRBV2, the J gene TRBJ2-4; 9 bases agree with TRBD1. Per the germline V gene, CDR1 is SNHLY and CDR2 is FYNNEI. This CDR3 region has 14 residues. V lost 8 bases, J lost 7 bases, and 9 bases stayed unmatched. CDR3 protein: CASHTGQGWNIQYF. CDR3 coding DNA: TGTGCCAGCCATACCGGACAGGGGTGGAACATTCAGTACTTC.

This sequence joins TRBV19 and TRBJ2-1; 11 bases align to TRBD1. The CDR3 runs to 15 residues. V gave up 4 bases and J gave up 8 bases; unmatched junction bases: 7. The germline gives CDR1 LNHDA, CDR2 SQIVND (reference sequence). CDR3 sequence reads: CASSNPGQGVDEQFF. DNA for the CDR3: TGTGCCAGTAGTAACCCGGGACAGGGGGTGGATGAGCAGTTCTTC.

This clone was seen once. This chain joins TRBV28 and TRBJ2-1; perhaps TRBD2 as D (6 bases). The CDR3 spans 16 residues. Germline V CDR1 and CDR2: MDHEN, SYDVKM. V was clipped by 1 base and J by 3 bases, with 13 bases between them. This chain's CDR3 is CASSLYTGAGYNEQFF. CDR3 sequence (DNA): TGTGCCAGCAGTTTATACACGGGAGCGGGCTACAATGAGCAGTTCTTC. The full variable domain, in which reference TRBV28 and TRBJ2-1 provide the parts outside the CDR3, is DVKVTQSSRYLVKRTGEKVFLECVQDMDHENMFWYRQDPGLGLRLIYFSYDVKMKEKGDIPEGYSVSREKKERFSLILESASTNQTSMYLCASSLYTGAGYNEQFFGPGTRLTVL.

The chain joins TRBV30 to TRBJ1-1, with unresolved D. Germline V gene sequence: CDR1 GTSNPN, CDR2 SVGIG (reference sequence). V dropped 7 bases and J dropped 1 base, with 16 bases sitting between them. The length of the CDR3 is 14 residues. The CDR3 DNA reads TGTGCCTCCCCAAGAACCGGGAAGAACACTGAAGCTTTCTTT. It translates to CASPRTGKNTEAFF.

This clone has just a few counts. The rearrangement links TRBV7-9 to TRBJ2-1, with no clear D. The CDR3 has 15 amino acids. V shed 5 bases and J shed 2 bases, with 13 bases lying between them. Germline-derived CDR1 and CDR2 are SEHNR and FQNEAQ (reference sequence). Here the CDR3 reads CASSPPVVAYNEQFF. The CDR3 DNA reads TGTGCCAGCAGCCCCCCGGTAGTAGCCTACAATGAGCAGTTCTTC.

This CDR3 is CASSSGTVSGNTIYF. Written as DNA, the CDR3 is TGTGCCAGCAGCTCCGGGACAGTCTCTGGAAACACCATATATTTT. V and J are TRBV7-9 and TRBJ1-3; TRBD1 matches 7 bases. The CDR3 is 15 residues long. Germline V gene sequence: CDR1 SEHNR, CDR2 FQNEAQ (reference sequence). J gave up 0 bases and V 4 bases, and 3 bases lay outside the gene matches.

V gene TRBV6-5 combines with J gene TRBJ2-7, with D perhaps TRBD2 (6 bases). V lost 5 bases, J lost 7 bases, and 12 bases lay in between. The germline gives CDR1 MNHEY, CDR2 SVGAGI. The CDR3 is 12 amino acids. CDR3 in DNA: TGTGCCAGCAGTCCCGTTCGGGAGGAGCAGTACTTC. Encoded protein: CASSPVREEQYF.

The J gene is TRBJ2-5, the V gene TRBV5-1; maybe TRBD2 (6 bases). Per germline, CDR1 SGHRS and CDR2 YFSETQ. V shed 0 bases and J shed 5 bases, with 14 bases lying between them. The CDR3 runs to 15 residues. CDR3 bases: TGCGCCAGCAGCTTGGAAGGCGGGGCCCGGGAGACCCAGTACTTC. Its translation: CASSLEGGARETQYF.

The chain is built from TRBV28 and TRBJ2-7; a possible D gene is TRBD1 (5 bases). Germline CDR1 is MDHEN and CDR2 is SYDVKM. This CDR3 is built from 13 residues. V lost 4 bases, J lost 3 bases, and 10 bases lay in between. The CDR3 is CASSSPGNYEQYF. The CDR3 bases are TGTGCCAGCAGTTCCCCAGGGAACTACGAGCAGTACTTC.

This clone was observed once. The chain recombines TRBV28 with TRBJ2-3; perhaps TRBD2 as D (6 bases). The CDR3 is 15 amino acids. Germline loops: CDR1 MDHEN, CDR2 SYDVKM. Trimming stripped 2 bases from V and 4 bases from J, with 13 bases between. Written as DNA, the CDR3 is TGTGCCAGCAGTTTAGTCGGGGGAGGTTCAGATACGCAGTATTTT. Translating gives CASSLVGGGSDTQYF.

The chain carries TRBV7-9 and TRBJ1-4; tentative D call: TRBD1 (5 bases). V was trimmed by 0 bases and J by 0 bases, leaving 5 bases between them. This CDR3 is 15 amino acids long. Germline V gene data show CDR1 as SEHNR and CDR2 as FQNEAQ (reference sequence). CDR3 DNA sequence: TGTGCCAGCAGCTTAGCCAGGGCAACTAATGAAAAACTGTTTTTT. Protein: CASSLARATNEKLFF. Looking up the rest from reference TRBV7-9 and TRBJ1-4 gives the full variable domain: DTGVSQNPRHKITKRGQNVTFRCDPISEHNRLYWYRQTLGQGPEFLTYFQNEAQLEKSRLLSDRFSAERPKGSFSTLEIQRTEQGDSAMYLCASSLARATNEKLFFGSGTQLSVL.

V gene TRBV25-1 combines with J gene TRBJ2-1, with 12 bases fitting TRBD2. V was clipped by 6 bases and J by 8 bases; unmatched bases: 8. Germline-derived CDR1 and CDR2 are MGHDK and SYGVNS. The CDR3 runs to 15 residues. The CDR3 nucleotides are TGTGCCAGCAGATCAGGACTAGCGGGAACAGATGAGCAGTTCTTC. It encodes CASRSGLAGTDEQFF.

The chain carries TRBV19 and TRBJ1-1, with D possibly TRBD1 on 5 matching bases. The CDR3 covers 15 residues. V lost 5 bases, J lost 3 bases, and 16 bases lay in between. CDR1 LNHDA and CDR2 SQIVND come from the germline V gene (reference sequence). DNA for the CDR3: TGTGCCAGTAGTGAGAGGGGAGGACTGGACACTGAAGCTTTCTTT. It is translated as CASSERGGLDTEAFF.

The chain has TRBV24-1 and TRBJ2-1; D is perhaps TRBD2 (5 bases). The germline V gene has CDR1 KGHDR and CDR2 SFDVKD. The CDR3 covers 14 residues. Trimming took 1 base from V and 3 from J, leaving 6 bases between them. The CDR3 protein is CATSDFTSYNEQFF. The CDR3 bases are TGTGCCACCAGTGATTTTACTAGCTACAATGAGCAGTTCTTC.

J is TRBJ2-1 and V is TRBV6-5; TRBD2 matches at 8 bases. Germline values: CDR1 MNHEY, CDR2 SVGAGI. The V segment lost 4 bases and the J segment 4 bases; nucleotides outside the gene matches: 6. CDR3 length: 15 amino acids. CDR3 in amino acids: CASSSVSGEYNEQFF. CDR3 DNA: TGTGCCAGCAGTTCCGTTAGCGGGGAGTACAATGAGCAGTTCTTC.